This entry is about one T cell receptor (beta chain). Its antigen is currently unknown. Per germline, CDR1 SGHRS and CDR2 YFSETQ. The V and J ends lost 6 bases and 6 bases, in that order; junction bases with no gene match: 8. The CDR3 runs to 14 residues. The data originate from a study of cytomegalovirus exposure and HLA in healthy donors. Broader study findings: Many donors shared some public TCRs, even though most TCR sequences were rare. Another analysis was done later, and it associated more than 15,000 TCR beta sequences with HLA alleles at 0.05 false discovery rate.

Primers for the PCR totalled 60 Vbeta and 13 Jbeta. Profiling relied on immunoSEQ multiplex PCR, and the TCRdb table lists in-frame clones only, not all of them. In all, the sample yields approximately 120,000 clones. Source material: PBMCs. This TCR derives from a man under 40 in good health and CMV-seronegative. This chain joins TRBV5-1 and TRBJ2-7, with 11 bases lining up with TRBD2. This CDR3 reads CASIGGLAGGEQYF. The CDR3 DNA is TGCGCCAGCATTGGGGGTCTAGCGGGAGGCGAGCAGTACTTC.